A single sample gave rise to the 14 T cell receptor beta chains below, sequenced in a study of T cells in localized non-small cell lung cancer. The method was immunoSEQ multiplex PCR; TCRdb's version includes in-frame clones alone and lacks a portion of them. The profile shows roughly 1,700 clones, approximately 25% of them singletons. Sequencing was performed on normal lung tissue next to the tumor, taken before any cancer treatment. These TCRs come from an older female donor with stage II lung adenocarcinoma.

The chain is built from TRBV9 and TRBJ2-2; no reliable D call. Germline CDR1 SGDLS, CDR2 YYNGEE. Trimming removed 4 bases at V and 1 base at J, with 11 bases between. The length of the CDR3 is 15 residues. The CDR3 DNA is TGTGCCAGCAGCCCGCGGACGGTGAACACCGGGGAGCTGTTTTTT. This sequence encodes CASSPRTVNTGELFF.

A few counts support this clone. V and J are TRBV28 and TRBJ2-7; 8 bases map to TRBD2. The CDR3 is made up of 14 amino acids. The junction had 14 bases not matched to a gene; V was cut back by 10 bases and J by 6 bases. Germline V gene data show CDR1 as MDHEN and CDR2 as SYDVKM. CDR3 nucleotides: TGTGCCACGGGAGGGGGGGGCTTCGCCTCCGAGCAGTACTTC. Translation: CATGGGGFASEQYF.

The chain combines TRBV5-1 with TRBJ2-4; D call uncertain. V lost 4 bases and J 6 bases, leaving 17 bases between the germline ends. The CDR3 consists of 15 residues. From germline, CDR1 is SGHRS and CDR2 YFSETQ. This CDR3 is CASSPDDGTPNIQYF. The DNA of the CDR3 is TGCGCCAGCAGCCCCGACGACGGTACCCCAAACATTCAGTACTTC.

The chain carries TRBV9 and TRBJ2-2, with D possibly TRBD2 on 5 matching bases. Germline CDR1 is SGDLS and CDR2 is YYNGEE. The V gene lost 4 bases and the J gene lost 0 bases, with 13 bases spanning the gap. The CDR3 sequence is 16 residues long. The CDR3 nucleotides read TGTGCCAGCAGCCCCCCAGACTATCCGAACACCGGGGAGCTGTTTTTT. Protein: CASSPPDYPNTGELFF.

This clone was found a few times. The chain employs TRBV12-2 and TRBJ2-1; TRBD2 reflects the table's D call only, with no check against the DNA. TRBV12-2 is a listed pseudogene. The CDR3 has 18 residues. The CDR3 sequence: CAATKLERWRDSYNEQFF. The CDR3 DNA sequence: TGTGCTGCGACTAAGCTCGAACGATGGCGGGACTCCTACAATGAGCAGTTCTTC.

This clone counts as large. The chain links TRBV10-2 to TRBJ2-7; D perhaps matches TRBD1 (6 bases). The ends were cut back, 3 bases at V and 7 bases at J, with 10 bases in the middle. The CDR3 contains 12 residues. CDR1 is WSHSY, CDR2 SAAADI, per germline. The CDR3: CASSDRGKEQYF. The CDR3 coding sequence is TGCGCCAGCAGTGACAGGGGTAAAGAGCAGTACTTC.

This clone was detected only a few times. The V gene is TRBV6-7, the J gene TRBJ2-5; a possible D gene is TRBD1 (6 bases). TRBV6-7 is assigned to the ORF class and has an uncertain function. V lost 5 bases to trimming and J lost 1 base, with 11 bases between them. The CDR3 contains 14 residues. Written as DNA, the CDR3 is TGTGCCAGCAGTCGGACAGTTTCCCAAGAGACCCAGTACTTC. It is translated as CASSRTVSQETQYF.

The gene calls are TRBV11-3 and TRBJ2-7; TRBD1 agrees at 8 bases. V lost 5 bases, J lost 6 bases, and 9 bases stayed unmatched. Germline loops: CDR1 SGHNT, CDR2 YENEEA. CDR3 length: 14 amino acids. The CDR3 sequence: CASSPGTGFGEQYF. The CDR3 DNA sequence: TGTGCCAGCAGCCCTGGGACAGGTTTCGGCGAGCAGTACTTC.

In its sample, this clone was seen a few times. This chain links TRBV19 with TRBJ1-1, with 8 positions matching TRBD1. The ends lost 11 bases at V and 11 bases at J; junction bases unmatched: 19. Germline V gives CDR1 LNHDA, CDR2 SQIVND (reference sequence). The CDR3 has 14 amino acids. DNA for the CDR3: TGTGCCTCCTCCCTGGGAATGACAGGGGCAGGCGCTTTCTTT. Translating it yields CASSLGMTGAGAFF.

This chain links TRBV18 with TRBJ2-5; D is possibly TRBD2 (6 bases). V was pared by 3 bases and J by 5 bases, with 13 bases between. The CDR3 is 14 amino acids. The V gene's germline CDR1 is KGHSH and CDR2 LQKENI. The chain's CDR3 is CASSPGGGRETQYF. CDR3 coding DNA: TGTGCCAGCTCACCTGGCGGAGGGAGGGAGACCCAGTACTTC.

The table lists this clone with a few counts. The V and J genes are TRBV11-3 and TRBJ2-7; 9 bases agree with TRBD2. V lost 3 bases to trimming and J lost 6 bases; unmatched junction nucleotides: 6. The CDR3 loop spans 14 amino acids. Germline CDR1 SGHNT, CDR2 YENEEA. The CDR3 DNA follows: TGTGCCAGCAGCTTTGAGCGGGAGGTCTCCGAGCAGTACTTC. Encoded protein: CASSFEREVSEQYF.

The V gene is TRBV6-8, the J gene TRBJ2-1; possible D gene TRBD1, 6 bases. The CDR3 extends over 20 amino acids. The germline gives CDR1 MNHGY, CDR2 SAAAGT. The ends were cut back, 5 bases at V and 2 bases at J, with 28 bases in the middle. The CDR3 sequence is CASSATGRSSHFSPYNEQFF. CDR3 bases: TGTGCCAGCAGTGCCACAGGGCGTTCGTCCCATTTCAGCCCCTACAATGAGCAGTTCTTC.

The rearrangement uses TRBV11-3 and TRBJ2-2; TRBD2 agrees at 11 bases. Trimming removed 4 bases from V and 1 base from J; junction bases left unmatched: 2. This CDR3 comprises 16 residues. The V gene's germline CDR1 is SGHNT and CDR2 YENEEA. The CDR3 bases are TGTGCCAGCAGCTCGGGACTAGCGGAGAACACCGGGGAGCTGTTTTTT. Its protein is CASSSGLAENTGELFF.

CDR3 DNA sequence: TGTGCCAGCAGCAGCTCCAAATACACTGAAGCTTTCTTT. Amino acids: CASSSSKYTEAFF. This chain joins TRBV7-1 and TRBJ1-1, with D hard to call. TRBV7-1 carries the ORF label, with uncertain function. Trimming took 5 bases from V and 3 from J, leaving 10 bases between them. The length of the CDR3 is 13 residues.